What follows are 12 T cell receptor beta chains derived from one specimen sequenced in a study of CD8 T cells in ankylosing spondylitis. Broader study findings: For ankylosing spondylitis blood, a TCR beta motif of about eight highly homologous variants appeared characteristic.

Their target antigens are unknown. TCRdb recomputed calls from the 5' RACE reads with MiXCR, one row per CDR3 protein. The sample consists of about 540,000 distinct CDR3 sequences, 10% to 15% of them appearing once. The sequenced sample was blood, either unsorted or a sorted T cell fraction (not recorded which). The receptors originated from a male donor with ankylosing spondylitis.

Written as DNA, the CDR3 is TGCAGTGCATTGTCACCGCCCTACGAGCAGTACTTC. It translates to CSALSPPYEQYF. V is TRBV20-1 and J is TRBJ2-7; D is ambiguous. Germline CDR1 reads DFQATT; CDR2 reads SNEGSKA (reference sequence). CDR3 length: 12 residues. V lost 6 bases and J 2 bases, leaving 11 bases between the germline ends.

This clonotype came up a few times. The chain joins TRBV27 to TRBJ2-7; D not certain. There are 14 residues in the CDR3. The V gene's germline CDR1 is MNHEY and CDR2 SMNVEV (reference sequence). V gave up 3 bases and J gave up 3 bases, with 12 bases separating them. CDR3 protein: CASSLSRSFYEQYF. The CDR3 nucleotides are TGTGCCAGCAGTTTGTCCAGATCCTTCTACGAGCAGTACTTC.

V is TRBV6-5 and J is TRBJ2-7; perhaps D is TRBD1 or TRBD2 (5 bases each). The V end was cut by 2 bases, the J end by 5 bases, with 16 bases between. CDR1 MNHEY and CDR2 SVGAGI come from the germline V gene. The CDR3 is 15 amino acids. The CDR3: CASSYGQGDRDEQYV. CDR3 bases: TGTGCCAGCAGTTACGGGCAGGGAGATAGGGACGAGCAGTACGTC.

The rearrangement links TRBV5-1 to TRBJ2-1, with 16 bases that match TRBD2. The CDR3 contains 18 residues. J lost 5 bases, V lost 1 base, and 6 bases had no gene match. Germline CDR1 is SGHRS and CDR2 is YFSETQ. The CDR3 reads CASSLIRGTSGRDNEQFF. The CDR3 bases are TGCGCCAGCAGCTTGATTCGGGGGACTAGCGGGAGGGACAATGAGCAGTTCTTC.

This clonotype was observed a few times. The chain carries TRBV3-1 and TRBJ2-1; maybe TRBD1 (6 bases). The germline V and J ends were trimmed by 1 base and 4 bases, with 20 bases remaining between them. The V gene's germline CDR1 is LGHDT and CDR2 YNNKEL (reference sequence). The CDR3 spans 18 residues. This CDR3 reads CASSQVLGDRRLYNEQFF. For the CDR3, the DNA is TGTGCCAGCAGCCAAGTCTTAGGCGACAGGAGATTGTACAATGAGCAGTTCTTC.

The rearrangement links TRBV12-3 or TRBV12-4 to TRBJ2-7; 7 bases are a match to TRBD1. The CDR3 is 13 amino acids. Trimming took 3 bases from V and 5 from J; bases not matched to a gene: 4. CDR3 protein: CASSFQGVHEQYV. In nucleotides, the CDR3 is TGTGCCAGCAGTTTCCAGGGGGTCCACGAGCAGTACGTC.

This clonotype has a count of ten or more. This chain connects TRBV20-1 to TRBJ1-5, with D perhaps matching TRBD1 (5 bases). V was shortened by 0 bases and J by 6 bases, with 12 bases between the two germline ends. The length of the CDR3 is 14 residues. Germline V gene data show CDR1 as DFQATT and CDR2 as SNEGSKA (reference sequence). Written as DNA, the CDR3 is TGCAGTGCTAGAGATAGAGCCGGGGCTCAGCCCCAGCATTTT. As protein: CSARDRAGAQPQHF.

The V and J genes are TRBV6-1 and TRBJ1-1; D call uncertain. Trimming cost V 0 bases and J 1 base, with 6 bases left between them. CDR1 is MNHNS, CDR2 SASEGT, per germline. This CDR3 has 14 residues. CDR3 coding DNA: TGTGCCAGCAGTGAAGCCTATAAGAACACTGAAGCTTTCTTT. Translation gives CASSEAYKNTEAFF.

This clonotype has only a few counts. The chain uses TRBV5-1 and TRBJ2-2; 8 positions match TRBD1. This CDR3 has 14 residues. Losses at the gene ends were 9 bases for V and 4 bases for J; bases not matched to a gene: 8. From germline, CDR1 is SGHRS and CDR2 YFSETQ. CDR3 coding DNA: TGCGCCACCCACCCAGGGGGCCTCACCGGGGAGCTGTTTTTT. Its protein product is CATHPGGLTGELFF.

The rearrangement uses TRBV13 and TRBJ1-4; the D is unclear. Germline CDR1 reads PRHDT; CDR2 reads FYEKMQ (reference sequence). This CDR3 region has 14 residues. Deletions cut 2 bases from V and 3 bases from J, with 7 bases between. The CDR3 coding sequence is TGTGCCAGCAGCTTAAGGACCGCTAATGAAAAACTGTTTTTT. Encoded protein: CASSLRTANEKLFF.

Many counts were recorded for this clonotype. This chain joins TRBV2 and TRBJ2-5; 11 bases match TRBD2. The germline V gene has CDR1 SNHLY and CDR2 FYNNEI. V shed 7 bases and J 5 bases; nucleotides not matched to a gene: 6. This CDR3 has 14 residues. The CDR3 loop is CASKTSGSRETQYF. The CDR3 DNA is TGTGCCAGCAAAACTAGCGGGAGTCGGGAGACCCAGTACTTC.

The chain uses TRBV7-9 and TRBJ1-5, with 7 bases lining up with TRBD1. The J segment lost 2 bases and the V segment lost 5 bases, leaving 9 bases of the junction unmatched. CDR3 length: 16 amino acids. The germline V gene has CDR1 SEHNR and CDR2 FQNEAQ (reference sequence). The CDR3 DNA reads as TGTGCCAGCAGCCCACGACAGGGTGGTGGCAATCAGCCCCAGCATTTT. It is translated as CASSPRQGGGNQPQHF.